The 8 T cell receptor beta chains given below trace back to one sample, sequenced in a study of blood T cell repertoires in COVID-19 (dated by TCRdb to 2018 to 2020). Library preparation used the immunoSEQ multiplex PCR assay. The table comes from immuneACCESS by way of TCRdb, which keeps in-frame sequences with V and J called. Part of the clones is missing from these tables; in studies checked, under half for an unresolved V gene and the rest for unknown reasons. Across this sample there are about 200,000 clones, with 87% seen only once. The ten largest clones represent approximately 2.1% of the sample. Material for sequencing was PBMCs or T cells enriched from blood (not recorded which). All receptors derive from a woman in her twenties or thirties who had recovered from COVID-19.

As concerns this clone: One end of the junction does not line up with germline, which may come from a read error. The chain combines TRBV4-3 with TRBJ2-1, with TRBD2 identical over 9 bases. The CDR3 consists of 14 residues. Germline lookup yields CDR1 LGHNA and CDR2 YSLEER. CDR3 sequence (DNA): TGCGCCAGCAGCCAAGAGCGGGGGACTAGCCATCCCCTCTTC. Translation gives CASSQERGTSHPLF.

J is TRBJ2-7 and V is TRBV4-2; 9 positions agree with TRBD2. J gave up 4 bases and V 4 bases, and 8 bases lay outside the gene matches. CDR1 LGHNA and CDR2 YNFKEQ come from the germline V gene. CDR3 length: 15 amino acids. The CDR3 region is CASSRGSGSAYEQYF. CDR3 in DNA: TGTGCCAGCAGCCGGGGTAGCGGGAGTGCGTACGAGCAGTACTTC.

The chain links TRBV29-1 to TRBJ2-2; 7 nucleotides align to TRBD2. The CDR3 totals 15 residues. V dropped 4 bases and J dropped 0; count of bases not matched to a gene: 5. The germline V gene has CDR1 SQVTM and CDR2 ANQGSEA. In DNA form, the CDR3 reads TGCAGCGTTGGAGCGGGACTTACGAACACCGGGGAGCTGTTTTTT. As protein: CSVGAGLTNTGELFF.

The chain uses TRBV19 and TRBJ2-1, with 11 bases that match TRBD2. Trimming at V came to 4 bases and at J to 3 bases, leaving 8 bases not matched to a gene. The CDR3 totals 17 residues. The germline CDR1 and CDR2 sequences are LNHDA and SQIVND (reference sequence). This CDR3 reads CASSTLLAGGGYNEQFF. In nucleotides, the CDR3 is TGTGCCAGTAGTACCCTCTTAGCGGGAGGGGGCTACAATGAGCAGTTCTTC.

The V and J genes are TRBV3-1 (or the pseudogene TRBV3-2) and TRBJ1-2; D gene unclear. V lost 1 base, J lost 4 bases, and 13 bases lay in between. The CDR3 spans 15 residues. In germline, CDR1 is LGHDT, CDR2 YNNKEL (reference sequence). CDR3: CASSQGFITSYGYTF. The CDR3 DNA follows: TGTGCCAGCAGCCAAGGGTTTATAACTAGCTATGGCTACACCTTC.

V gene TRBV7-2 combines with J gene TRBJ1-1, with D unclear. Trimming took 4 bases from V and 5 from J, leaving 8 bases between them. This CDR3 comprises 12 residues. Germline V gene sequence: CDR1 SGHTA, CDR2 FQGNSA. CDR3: CASSSRGTEAFF. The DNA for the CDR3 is TGTGCCAGCAGCTCGAGAGGGACTGAAGCTTTCTTT.

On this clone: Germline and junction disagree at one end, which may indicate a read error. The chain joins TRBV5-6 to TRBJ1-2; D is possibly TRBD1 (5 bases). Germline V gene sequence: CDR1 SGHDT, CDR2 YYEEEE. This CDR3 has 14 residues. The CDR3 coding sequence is TGTGCCAGCAGCTGGGAGGGGATGAACTATGGCTACATCTTC. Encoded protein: CASSWEGMNYGYIF.

This CDR3 is CASSLAASMDEQFF. The CDR3 region has the DNA TGCGCCAGCAGCTTGGCCGCTAGTATGGATGAGCAGTTCTTC. The chain recombines TRBV5-1 with TRBJ2-1; D remains ambiguous. Germline lookup yields CDR1 SGHRS and CDR2 YFSETQ. The CDR3 spans 14 residues. Trimming removed 0 bases at V and 8 bases at J, with 12 bases between. Full variable domain (remainder filled in from reference TRBV5-1 and TRBJ2-1): KAGVTQTPRYLIKTRGQQVTLSCSPISGHRSVSWYQQTPGQGLQFLFEYFSETQRNKGNFPGRFSGRQFSNSRSEMNVSTLELGDSALYLCASSLAASMDEQFFGPGTRLTVL.